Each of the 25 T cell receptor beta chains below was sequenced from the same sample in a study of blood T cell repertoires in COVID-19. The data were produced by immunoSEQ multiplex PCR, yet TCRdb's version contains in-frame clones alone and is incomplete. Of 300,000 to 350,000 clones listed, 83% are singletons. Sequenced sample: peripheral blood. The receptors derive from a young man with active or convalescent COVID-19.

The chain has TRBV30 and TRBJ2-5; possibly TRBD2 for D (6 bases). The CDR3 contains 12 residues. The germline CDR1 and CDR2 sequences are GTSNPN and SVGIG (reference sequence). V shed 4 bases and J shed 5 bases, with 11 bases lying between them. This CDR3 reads CAWTPGEETQYF. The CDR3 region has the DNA TGTGCCTGGACTCCGGGGGAGGAGACCCAGTACTTC.

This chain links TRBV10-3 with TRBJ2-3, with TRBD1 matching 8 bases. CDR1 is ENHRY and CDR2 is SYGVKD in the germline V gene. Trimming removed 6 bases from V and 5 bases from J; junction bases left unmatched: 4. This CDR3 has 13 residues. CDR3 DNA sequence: TGTGCCATCAGAGGACAGGGAGGAGATACGCAGTATTTT. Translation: CAIRGQGGDTQYF.

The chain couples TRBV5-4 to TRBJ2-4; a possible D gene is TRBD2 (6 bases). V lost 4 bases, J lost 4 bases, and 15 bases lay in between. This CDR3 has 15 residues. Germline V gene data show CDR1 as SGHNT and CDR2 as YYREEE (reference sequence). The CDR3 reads CASSPGDGRKNIQYF. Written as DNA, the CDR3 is TGTGCCAGCAGCCCGGGAGACGGCAGAAAAAACATTCAGTACTTC. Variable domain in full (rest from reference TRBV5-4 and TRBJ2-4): ETGVTQSPTHLIKTRGQQVTLRCSSQSGHNTVSWYQQALGQGPQFIFQYYREEENGRGNFPPRFSGLQFPNYSSELNVNALELDDSALYLCASSPGDGRKNIQYFGAGTRLSVL.

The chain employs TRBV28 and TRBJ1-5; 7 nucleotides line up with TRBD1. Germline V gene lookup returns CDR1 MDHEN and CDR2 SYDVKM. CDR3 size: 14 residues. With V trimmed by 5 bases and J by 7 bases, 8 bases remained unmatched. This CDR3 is CASSKDRARQPQHF. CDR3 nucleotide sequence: TGTGCCAGCAGTAAAGACAGGGCGCGGCAGCCCCAGCATTTT. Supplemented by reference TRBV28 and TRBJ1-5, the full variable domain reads DVKVTQSSRYLVKRTGEKVFLECVQDMDHENMFWYRQDPGLGLRLIYFSYDVKMKEKGDIPEGYSVSREKKERFSLILESASTNQTSMYLCASSKDRARQPQHFGDGTRLSIL.

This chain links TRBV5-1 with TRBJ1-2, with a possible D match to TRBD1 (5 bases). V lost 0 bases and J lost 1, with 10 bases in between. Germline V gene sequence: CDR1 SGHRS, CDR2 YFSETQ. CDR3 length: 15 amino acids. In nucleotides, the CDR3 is TGCGCCAGCAGCTTGGAGGAGGGGTTTAACTATGGCTACACCTTC. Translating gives CASSLEEGFNYGYTF.

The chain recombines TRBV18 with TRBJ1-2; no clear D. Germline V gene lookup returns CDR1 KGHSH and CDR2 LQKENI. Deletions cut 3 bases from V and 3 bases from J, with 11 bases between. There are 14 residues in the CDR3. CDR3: CASSPATDYYGYTF. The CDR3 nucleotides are TGTGCCAGCTCACCCGCGACTGATTACTATGGCTACACCTTC. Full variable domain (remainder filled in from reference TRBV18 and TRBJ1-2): NAGVMQNPRHLVRRRGQEARLRCSPMKGHSHVYWYRQLPEEGLKFMVYLQKENIIDESGMPKERFSAEFPKEGPSILRIQQVVRGDSAAYFCASSPATDYYGYTFGSGTRLTVV.

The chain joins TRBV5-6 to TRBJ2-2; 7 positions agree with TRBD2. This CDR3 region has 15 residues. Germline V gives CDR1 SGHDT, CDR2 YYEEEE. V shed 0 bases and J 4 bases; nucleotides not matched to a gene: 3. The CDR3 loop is CASSLGGGPTGELFF. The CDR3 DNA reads TGTGCCAGCAGCTTGGGGGGAGGGCCCACCGGGGAGCTGTTTTTT.

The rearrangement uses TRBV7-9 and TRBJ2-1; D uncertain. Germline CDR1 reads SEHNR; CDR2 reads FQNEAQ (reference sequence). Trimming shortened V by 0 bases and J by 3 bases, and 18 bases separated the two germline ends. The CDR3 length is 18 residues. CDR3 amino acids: CASSLALWSKRVYNEQFF. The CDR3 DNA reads TGTGCCAGCAGCTTAGCTCTGTGGAGCAAGAGAGTCTACAATGAGCAGTTCTTC. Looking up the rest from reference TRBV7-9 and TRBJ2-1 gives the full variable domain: DTGVSQNPRHKITKRGQNVTFRCDPISEHNRLYWYRQTLGQGPEFLTYFQNEAQLEKSRLLSDRFSAERPKGSFSTLEIQRTEQGDSAMYLCASSLALWSKRVYNEQFFGPGTRLTVL.

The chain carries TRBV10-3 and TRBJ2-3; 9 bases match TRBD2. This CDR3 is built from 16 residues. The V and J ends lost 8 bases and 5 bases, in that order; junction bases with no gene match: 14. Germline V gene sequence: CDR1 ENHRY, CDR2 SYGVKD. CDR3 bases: TGTGCCATCGAGGGGAGGCGGGAGGGCCCGGGAGATACGCAGTATTTT. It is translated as CAIEGRREGPGDTQYF.

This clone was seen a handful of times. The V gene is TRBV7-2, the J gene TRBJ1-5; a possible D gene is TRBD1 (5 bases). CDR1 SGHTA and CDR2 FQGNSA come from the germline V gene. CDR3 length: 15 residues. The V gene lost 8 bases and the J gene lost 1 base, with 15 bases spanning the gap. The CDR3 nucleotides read TGTGCCAGCGCCTCTTACAGGAACAGCAATCAGCCCCAGCATTTT. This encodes CASASYRNSNQPQHF.

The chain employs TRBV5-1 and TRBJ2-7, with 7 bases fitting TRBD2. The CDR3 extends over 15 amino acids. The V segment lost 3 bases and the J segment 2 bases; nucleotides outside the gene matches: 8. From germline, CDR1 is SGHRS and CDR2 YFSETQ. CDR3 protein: CASSWQATSTYEQYF. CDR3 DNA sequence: TGCGCCAGCAGCTGGCAGGCGACTAGCACCTACGAGCAGTACTTC.

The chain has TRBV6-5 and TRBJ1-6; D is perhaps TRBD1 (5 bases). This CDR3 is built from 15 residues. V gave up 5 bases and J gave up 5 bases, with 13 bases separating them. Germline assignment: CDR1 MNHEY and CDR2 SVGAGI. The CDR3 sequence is CASSRGEGNNSPLHF. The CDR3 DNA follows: TGTGCCAGCAGTCGAGGGGAGGGCAATAATTCACCCCTCCACTTT.

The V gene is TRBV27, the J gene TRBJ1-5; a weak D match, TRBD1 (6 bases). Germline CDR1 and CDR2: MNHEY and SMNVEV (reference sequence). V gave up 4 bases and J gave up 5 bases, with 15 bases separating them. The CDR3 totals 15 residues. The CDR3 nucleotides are TGTGCCAGCAGTTCGGCAGGGGTCAACCATCAGCCCCAGCATTTT. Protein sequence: CASSSAGVNHQPQHF.

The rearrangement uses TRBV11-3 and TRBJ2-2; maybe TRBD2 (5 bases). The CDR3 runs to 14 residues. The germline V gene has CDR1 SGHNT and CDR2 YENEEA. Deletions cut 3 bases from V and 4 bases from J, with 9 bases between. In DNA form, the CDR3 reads TGTGCCAGCAGCTTGGGGAGAGCCACCGGGGAGCTGTTTTTT. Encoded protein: CASSLGRATGELFF.

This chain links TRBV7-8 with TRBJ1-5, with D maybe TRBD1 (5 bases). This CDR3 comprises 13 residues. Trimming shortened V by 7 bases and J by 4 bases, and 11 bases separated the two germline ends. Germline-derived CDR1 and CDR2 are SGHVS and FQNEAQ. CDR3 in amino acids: CASNLGGNQPQHF. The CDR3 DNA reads TGTGCCAGCAACCTCGGGGGGAATCAGCCCCAGCATTTT.

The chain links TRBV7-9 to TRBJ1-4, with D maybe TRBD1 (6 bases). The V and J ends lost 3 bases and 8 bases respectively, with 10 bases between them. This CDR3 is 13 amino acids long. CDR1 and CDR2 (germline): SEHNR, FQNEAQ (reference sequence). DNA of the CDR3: TGTGCCAGCAGCTTGGCACAGGGAGAAAAACTGTTTTTT. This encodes CASSLAQGEKLFF. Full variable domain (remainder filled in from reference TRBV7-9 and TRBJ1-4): DTGVSQNPRHKITKRGQNVTFRCDPISEHNRLYWYRQTLGQGPEFLTYFQNEAQLEKSRLLSDRFSAERPKGSFSTLEIQRTEQGDSAMYLCASSLAQGEKLFFGSGTQLSVL.

The CDR3 sequence is CASSPRDFLADTQYF. The CDR3 DNA is TGTGCCAGCAGCCCCCGGGACTTCCTCGCAGATACGCAGTATTTT. The chain has TRBV14 and TRBJ2-3; TRBD2 is a possible D gene (6 bases). Trimming pared 4 bases from V and 4 bases from J, leaving 15 bases between. CDR1 and CDR2 from the germline V gene are SGHDN and FVKESK. The length of the CDR3 is 15 residues.

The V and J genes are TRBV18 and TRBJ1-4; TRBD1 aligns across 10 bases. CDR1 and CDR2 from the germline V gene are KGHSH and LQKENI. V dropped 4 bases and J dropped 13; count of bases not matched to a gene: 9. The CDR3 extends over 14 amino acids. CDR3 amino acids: CASSLRTGGSGLFF. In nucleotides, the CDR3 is TGTGCCAGCTCACTCCGGACAGGGGGGAGCGGACTGTTTTTT.

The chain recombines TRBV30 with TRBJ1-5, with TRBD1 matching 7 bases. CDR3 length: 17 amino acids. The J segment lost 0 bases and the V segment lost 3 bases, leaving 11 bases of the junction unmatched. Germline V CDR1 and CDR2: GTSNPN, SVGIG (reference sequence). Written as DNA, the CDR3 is TGTGCCTGGAGCAAGACCCGGGACAGCTATAGCAATCAGCCCCAGCATTTT. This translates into CAWSKTRDSYSNQPQHF.

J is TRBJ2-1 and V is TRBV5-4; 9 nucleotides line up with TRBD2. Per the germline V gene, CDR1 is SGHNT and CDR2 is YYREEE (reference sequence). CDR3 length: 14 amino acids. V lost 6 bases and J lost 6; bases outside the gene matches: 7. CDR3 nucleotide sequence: TGTGCCAGCACCCTTGGACTAGCGTCCAATGAGCAGTTCTTC. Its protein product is CASTLGLASNEQFF.

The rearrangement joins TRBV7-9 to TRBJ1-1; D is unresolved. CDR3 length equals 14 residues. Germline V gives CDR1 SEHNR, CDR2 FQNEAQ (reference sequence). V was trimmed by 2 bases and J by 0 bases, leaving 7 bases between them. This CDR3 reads CASSLSTMNTEAFF. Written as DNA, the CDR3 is TGTGCCAGCAGCTTATCTACCATGAACACTGAAGCTTTCTTT.

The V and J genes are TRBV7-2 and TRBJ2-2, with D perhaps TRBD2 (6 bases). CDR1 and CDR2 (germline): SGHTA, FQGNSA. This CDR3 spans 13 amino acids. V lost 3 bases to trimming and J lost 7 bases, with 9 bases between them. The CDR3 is CASSFRRGGELFF. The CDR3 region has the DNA TGTGCCAGCAGCTTTAGGCGGGGCGGGGAGCTGTTTTTT.

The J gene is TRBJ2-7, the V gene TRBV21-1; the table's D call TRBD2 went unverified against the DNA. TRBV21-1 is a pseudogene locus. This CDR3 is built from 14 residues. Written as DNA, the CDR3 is TGTGCCACGCGGGGGCGGGCCAGCTCCTACGAGCAGTACTTC. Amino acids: CATRGRASSYEQYF.

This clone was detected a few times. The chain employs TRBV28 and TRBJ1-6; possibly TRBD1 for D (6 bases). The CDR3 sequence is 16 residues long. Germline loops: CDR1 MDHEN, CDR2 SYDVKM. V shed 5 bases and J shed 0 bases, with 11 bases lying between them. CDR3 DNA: TGTGCCAGCAGTCCTCAGGACAGCTCCTATAATTCACCCCTCCACTTT. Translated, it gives CASSPQDSSYNSPLHF.

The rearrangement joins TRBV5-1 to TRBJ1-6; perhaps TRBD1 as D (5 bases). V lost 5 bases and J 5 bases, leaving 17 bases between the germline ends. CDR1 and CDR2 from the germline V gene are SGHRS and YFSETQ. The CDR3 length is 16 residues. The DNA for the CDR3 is TGCGCCAGCAGAACTACTCAGGGAAGCAATAATTCACCCCTCCACTTT. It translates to CASRTTQGSNNSPLHF.